This TCR beta chain derives from a study of Ad26.COV2.S vaccination and SARS-CoV-2 variants. About the study: Donor was one of the participants in the Ad26.COV2.S arm of the COV1001 trial. Doses of Ad26.COV2.S were injected into muscle once or twice, 56 days apart.

Assay used: immunoSEQ multiplex PCR; TCRdb lists only in-frame clones, some missing. Here the sample spans about 260,000 clones, around 85% being singletons. With respect to this clone: Its antigen is unknown.

As to treatment: over 15 received Ad26.COV2.S at low or high dose, single or two shots; about 5 received placebo; per-sample allocation not given. Collection of samples fell on day 63 after the first vaccine or placebo injection. At a Boston site, the person donating was an adult of 18-55 years. CDR3 length: 16 amino acids. V was trimmed by 5 bases and J by 0 bases, leaving 17 bases between them. Germline-derived CDR1 and CDR2 are LNHDA and SQIVND (reference sequence). Study-wide findings and caveats: Comparable non-spike TCR breadth was observed in vaccine and placebo recipients.

The sequence derives from a person aged 18-60 years who received the Ad26.COV2.S COVID-19 vaccine or a placebo. This chain links TRBV19 with TRBJ2-7, with D maybe TRBD2 (5 bases). The material was peripheral blood, obtained in a trial of Ad26.COV2.S vaccine versus placebo. CDR3 loop: CASSPLLRASSYEQYV. The DNA for the CDR3 is TGTGCCAGTAGTCCATTACTGAGGGCTAGCTCCTACGAGCAGTACGTC.